This TCR beta chain is drawn from a study of cytomegalovirus exposure and HLA in healthy donors. The CDR3 covers 12 residues. CDR1 is SNHLY, CDR2 FYNNEI, per germline. The PCR had 60 Vbeta and 13 Jbeta primers. Using immunoSEQ multiplex PCR, the repertoire was profiled, and TCRdb retains in-frame clones only, with some absent. This sample has 60,000 to 70,000 clones; roughly 70% occur once, and the top ten carry around 9.9%. The chain employs TRBV2 and TRBJ2-5, with D possibly being TRBD1 (6 bases). The J call could be wrong; TRBJ2-7 is a better fit for the DNA end. The sequenced material came from PBMCs. The clonotype comes from a woman in her 30s in good health and CMV-seronegative. As DNA, the CDR3 is TGTGCCAGCAGTGGATCAGGGGACGAGCAGTACTTC. Residues: CASSGSGDEQYF.